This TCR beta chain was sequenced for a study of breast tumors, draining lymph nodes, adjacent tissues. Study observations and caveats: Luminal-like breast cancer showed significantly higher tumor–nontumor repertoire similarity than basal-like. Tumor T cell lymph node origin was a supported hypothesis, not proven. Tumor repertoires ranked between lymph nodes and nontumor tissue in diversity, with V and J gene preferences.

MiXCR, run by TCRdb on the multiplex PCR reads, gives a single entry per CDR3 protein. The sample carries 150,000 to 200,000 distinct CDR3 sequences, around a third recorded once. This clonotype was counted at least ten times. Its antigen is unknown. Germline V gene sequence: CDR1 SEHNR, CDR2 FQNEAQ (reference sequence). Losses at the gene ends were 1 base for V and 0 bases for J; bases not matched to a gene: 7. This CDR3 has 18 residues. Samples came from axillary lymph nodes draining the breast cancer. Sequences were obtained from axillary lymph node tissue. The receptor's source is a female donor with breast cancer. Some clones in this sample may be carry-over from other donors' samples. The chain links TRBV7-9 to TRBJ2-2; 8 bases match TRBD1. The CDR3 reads CASSLVGQGASNTGELFF. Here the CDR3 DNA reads TGTGCCAGCAGCTTAGTAGGGCAGGGGGCGTCGAACACCGGGGAGCTGTTTTTT.